These 9 T cell receptor beta chains came from one sample sequenced in a study of T cell changes during pregnancy in multiple sclerosis. TCRdb keeps only in-frame clones here, not all; method: immunoSEQ multiplex PCR. This table has about 110,000 clones, just over 90% appearing once. This specimen consisted of peripheral blood, obtained after pregnancy. The receptors were sampled from a female donor with multiple sclerosis, enrolled in a pregnancy study.

This clone was recorded a few times. V usage is TRBV10-3 and J usage is TRBJ1-2; D is unresolved. The germline CDR1 and CDR2 sequences are ENHRY and SYGVKD. This CDR3 region has 13 residues. V was cut by 10 bases and J by 2 bases, with 14 bases left in between. CDR3 loop: CATVGTDNYGYTF. For the CDR3, the DNA is TGTGCCACCGTCGGCACAGACAACTATGGCTACACCTTC.

The V gene is TRBV11-1, the J gene TRBJ2-7; D uncertain. The CDR3 runs to 13 residues. Germline-derived CDR1 and CDR2 are SGHAT and FQDESV (reference sequence). Deletions cut 2 bases from V and 3 bases from J, with 8 bases between. The CDR3 nucleotides are TGTGCCAGCAGCTTAACATCCTTCTACGAGCAGTACTTC. Amino acids: CASSLTSFYEQYF.

The chain is built from TRBV4-1 and TRBJ1-2, with 9 nucleotides matching TRBD1. The CDR3 runs to 16 residues. J lost 2 bases, V lost 0 bases, and 4 bases had no gene match. Germline values: CDR1 MGHRA, CDR2 YSYEKL. Here the CDR3 reads CASSQDKDRGNYGYTF. DNA for the CDR3: TGCGCCAGCAGCCAAGATAAGGACAGGGGAAACTATGGCTACACCTTC.

The count of this clone is one. The chain couples TRBV5-8 to TRBJ2-5; TRBD1 aligns across 7 bases. CDR1 SGHTS and CDR2 YDEGEE come from the germline V gene. Trimming cost V 0 bases and J 2 bases; bases outside gene matches: 7. CDR3 length: 16 residues. The chain's CDR3 is CASSLVGARGQETQYF. For the CDR3, the DNA is TGTGCCAGCAGCTTGGTCGGGGCCAGGGGGCAAGAGACCCAGTACTTC.

This clone was observed a few times. The gene calls are TRBV9 and TRBJ1-2; maybe TRBD1 (6 bases). V dropped 3 bases and J dropped 5 bases, with 8 bases sitting between them. The CDR3 has 12 residues. CDR1 and CDR2 from the germline V gene are SGDLS and YYNGEE. The CDR3 here is CASSAGTYGYTF. CDR3 sequence (DNA): TGTGCCAGCAGCGCCGGGACATATGGCTACACCTTC.

This clone was seen only once. This rearrangement joins TRBV4-1 to TRBJ2-3; possibly TRBD1 for D (7 bases). The CDR3 is 18 amino acids. Germline lookup yields CDR1 MGHRA and CDR2 YSYEKL. Trimming removed 3 bases from V and 8 bases from J, with 27 bases in between. The CDR3 sequence is CASSQRQGGYLARGTQYF. The CDR3, as DNA: TGCGCCAGCAGCCAGAGACAGGGAGGTTATTTGGCGAGAGGTACGCAGTATTTT.

V is TRBV6-5 and J is TRBJ1-2; D is ambiguous. CDR1 MNHEY and CDR2 SVGAGI come from the germline V gene. Trimming removed 5 bases at V and 0 bases at J, with 7 bases between. The CDR3 has 13 amino acids. The CDR3 loop is CASSSPPNYGYTF. CDR3 bases: TGTGCCAGCAGTAGCCCGCCTAACTATGGCTACACCTTC.

J is TRBJ2-3 and V is TRBV27; D is perhaps TRBD1 (6 bases). Deletions cut 5 bases from V and 11 bases from J, with 20 bases between. Germline values: CDR1 MNHEY, CDR2 SMNVEV (reference sequence). The CDR3 runs 14 residues. CDR3 in amino acids: CASSQGTGYGEQYF. The CDR3 DNA sequence: TGTGCCAGCAGTCAGGGAACAGGGTATGGGGAGCAGTATTTT.

This chain links TRBV11-2 with TRBJ1-1; TRBD1 might be the D (6 bases). Trimming cost V 6 bases and J 3 bases, with 23 bases left between them. The CDR3 contains 17 residues. Germline values: CDR1 SGHAT, CDR2 FQNNGV. In nucleotides, the CDR3 is TGTGCCAGCAGAACCTCCCCACGTACAGGGTGGGACACTGAAGCTTTCTTT. Translation: CASRTSPRTGWDTEAFF.